These T cell receptor beta chains were read from a single sample in a study of T cell repertoires in cytomegalovirus infection. Their target antigens are unknown. TCRdb used MiXCR to reprocess the reads, holding one entry per CDR3 protein. The sample consists of some 940,000 distinct CDR3 sequences, approximately 31% of them appearing once. The sample was cultured CD8+ T cells from PBMCs, taken from culture after CMV antigen stimulation. These TCRs come from a human donor in good health (CMV status not recorded). Some clones in this sample may be carry-over from other donors' samples. Each CDR3 is given without its conserved first and last residue. The order of the fields is V gene, clone size, J gene, CDR3 protein. Only part of the rows carry a size: once, few, many, or a class if the clone is expanded.

TRBV7-9,many,TRBJ2-3,ASSLEAASLDTQY
TRBV6-2/TRBV6-3,few,TRBJ2-3,ASSPLERGFTDTQY
TRBV19,NA,TRBJ1-2,ASSYVNYGYT
TRBV7-9,few,TRBJ1-2,ASSDQGEDGYT
TRBV6-5,NA,TRBJ1-2,ASSWHGQNTMNYGYT
TRBV2,NA,TRBJ2-5,ASSSLAGEYQETQY
TRBV6-5,few,TRBJ2-7,ASSYVGGDYEQY
TRBV25-1,few,TRBJ1-1,ASSPSWGRGFLNTEAF
TRBV10-3,NA,TRBJ1-3,AISESPGPGNTIY
TRBV7-8,many,TRBJ1-3,ASSDSSGNTIY
TRBV27,NA,TRBJ2-2,ASSLSGPRPGDTGELF
TRBV11-1,NA,TRBJ2-1,ASSLRRGRSDEQF
TRBV7-9,NA,TRBJ1-4,ASSSGGEATNEKLF
TRBV6-2/TRBV6-3,few,TRBJ2-7,ASRVDYEQY
TRBV20-1,NA,TRBJ2-2,SARDRWNTGELF
TRBV11-3,many,TRBJ2-1,ASSARDRQTEQF
TRBV7-9,NA,TRBJ2-5,ASSDRTGRETQY
TRBV12-3/TRBV12-4,few,TRBJ2-5,ASTGDRETQY
TRBV12-3/TRBV12-4,many,TRBJ1-1,ASSGAGNTEAF
TRBV12-3/TRBV12-4,few,TRBJ2-2,ASRLSGGPNTGELF
TRBV5-4,once,TRBJ2-1,ASSLPSGGYGSYNEQF
TRBV28,NA,TRBJ2-1,ASMRGNNEQF
TRBV7-8,many,TRBJ2-5,ASSRLGRQETQY
TRBV6-1,NA,TRBJ2-3,ASFRLAGGPPDH
TRBV18,NA,TRBJ2-7,ASSQPGTDSYEQY
TRBV4-2,NA,TRBJ1-1,ASSQEGKVVNTEAF
TRBV29-1,NA,TRBJ1-1,SETGHHAGEAF
TRBV4-1,NA,TRBJ2-3,ASSQDKMSPWQY
TRBV7-6,few,TRBJ2-5,ASSSTQTSWGTQY
TRBV7-9,NA,TRBJ1-2,ASRDRQAHGYT
TRBV7-4,NA,TRBJ1-6,ASSLDRGRPPLH
TRBV7-9,few,TRBJ2-5,ASSSGLDRKGQETQY
TRBV7-2,many,TRBJ2-1,ASSSRTGFI
TRBV7-8,many,TRBJ2-3,ASSLQGGGTDTQY
TRBV12-3/TRBV12-4,many,TRBJ1-1,ASRHPNTEAF
TRBV7-9,NA,TRBJ1-6,ASSRGGDYNSPLH
TRBV7-8,NA,TRBJ1-3,ASSLPTPGQGVEGNTIY
TRBV10-3,NA,TRBJ1-3,AISESGTGDGNTIY
TRBV6-4,NA,TRBJ1-2,ASSEFQGGDYGYT
TRBV19,NA,TRBJ2-7,ASSIGTPKWGYEQY
TRBV9,NA,TRBJ2-1,ASSPRWEGRSYNEQF
TRBV7-6,few,TRBJ2-1,ASSLPDNGGGYNEQF
TRBV10-3,NA,TRBJ1-5,AISEVRDRRGPQH
TRBV7-8,NA,TRBJ1-4,ASSLISGNPKLF
TRBV7-9,NA,TRBJ1-2,ASSLAGAKGNGYT
TRBV5-4,NA,TRBJ2-1,ASSLFYPPQF
TRBV7-6,NA,TRBJ1-2,ASSQRQGRT
TRBV11-2,NA,TRBJ2-2,ASSLERGATGELF
TRBV5-4,NA,TRBJ2-3,ASSLGQETSTDTQY
TRBV15,NA,TRBJ1-4,ATSRAGFGEKLF
TRBV12-3/TRBV12-4,NA,TRBJ2-3,ASTLFSTDTQY
TRBV6-1,many,TRBJ1-5,ASSEITGVQPQH
TRBV7-6,once,TRBJ2-6,ASSSSPGANVLT
TRBV7-6,few,TRBJ2-1,ASSLKDNEQF
TRBV4-1,once,TRBJ2-1,ASSQIRNEQF